These 6 T cell receptor beta chains were sequenced from one sample in a study of control samples from healthy donors and cancer patients. TCRdb keeps only in-frame clones here, not all; method: immunoSEQ multiplex PCR. This table has roughly 94,000 clones, roughly 83% appearing once. Input material: PBMCs. The receptors come from a man aged 70 or older with lung cancer.

This chain connects TRBV19 to TRBJ2-2, with D maybe TRBD2 (5 bases). Per the germline V gene, CDR1 is LNHDA and CDR2 is SQIVND (reference sequence). The CDR3 extends over 17 amino acids. Trimming stripped 7 bases from V and 1 base from J, with 19 bases between. The CDR3 DNA reads TGTGCCAGTACTTTTAACAGCGCTAGCTGGAACACCGGGGAGCTGTTTTTT. Its translation: CASTFNSASWNTGELFF.

This chain connects TRBV3-1 (or the pseudogene TRBV3-2) to TRBJ2-3; D possibly uses TRBD1 or TRBD2 (5 bases each). The CDR3 sequence is 15 residues long. CDR1 is LGHDT and CDR2 is YNNKEL in the germline V gene (reference sequence). V was shortened by 9 bases and J by 6 bases, with 22 bases between the two germline ends. The CDR3 is CARFDGDRPRDTQYF. CDR3 coding DNA: TGTGCCAGGTTCGATGGGGACCGCCCGCGGGATACGCAGTATTTT.

CDR3 protein: CASSLSLGRDDQPQHF. CDR3 DNA: TGTGCCAGCAGCTTGTCGCTCGGCAGGGATGATCAGCCCCAGCATTTT. The rearrangement links TRBV5-6 to TRBJ1-5; a possible D gene is TRBD1 (5 bases). There are 16 residues in the CDR3. The V and J ends lost 1 base and 5 bases respectively, with 16 bases between them. Germline CDR1 SGHDT, CDR2 YYEEEE.

The chain recombines TRBV7-9 with TRBJ2-7, with a weak D call TRBD1 (6 bases). This CDR3 is built from 14 residues. V gave up 5 bases and J gave up 0 bases, with 11 bases separating them. Germline V lookup: CDR1 SEHNR, CDR2 FQNEAQ (reference sequence). CDR3 residues: CASSVQGLSYEQYF. As DNA, the CDR3 is TGTGCCAGCAGCGTACAGGGCCTCTCCTACGAGCAGTACTTC.

Remarks on this clone: The identical CDR3 is also encoded by other nucleotide sequences in the sample. The CDR3 sequence: CASKLIGGRGEEQFF. The CDR3 region has the DNA TGTGCCAGCAAACTTATCGGGGGTCGGGGGGAGGAGCAGTTCTTC. V usage is TRBV6-6 and J usage is TRBJ2-1, with 7 bases fitting TRBD2. The ends lost 7 bases at V and 10 bases at J; junction bases unmatched: 16. The CDR3 has 15 residues. Germline-derived CDR1 and CDR2 are MNHNY and SVGAGI (reference sequence).

This chain joins TRBV6-6 and TRBJ1-1; D call uncertain. This CDR3 comprises 13 residues. The ends were cut back, 5 bases at V and 4 bases at J, with 11 bases in the middle. The germline V gene has CDR1 MNHNY and CDR2 SVGAGI (reference sequence). This chain's CDR3 is CASSPPGSTEAFF. Written as DNA, the CDR3 is TGTGCCAGCAGTCCCCCCGGGAGCACTGAAGCTTTCTTT.